The 25 T cell receptor beta chains below all came from one sample that was sequenced in a study of cytomegalovirus exposure and HLA in healthy donors. The repertoire was sequenced with immunoSEQ multiplex PCR; TCRdb's copy has only in-frame clones and lacks some. This table has approximately 130,000 clones, 70% to 90% appearing once. The material sequenced was PBMCs. These receptor sequences come from a young woman in good health and CMV-seronegative.

This chain uses TRBV27 with TRBJ1-1, with 8 positions matching TRBD1. This CDR3 contains 15 residues. In germline, CDR1 is MNHEY, CDR2 SMNVEV (reference sequence). Losses at the gene ends were 3 bases for V and 5 bases for J; bases not matched to a gene: 8. The CDR3 loop is CASSFYDRGFTEAFF. The CDR3, as DNA: TGTGCCAGCAGTTTTTATGACAGGGGTTTTACTGAAGCTTTCTTT.

The genes are TRBV4-1 and TRBJ2-3; D ambiguous. V was clipped by 3 bases and J by 6 bases, with 13 bases between them. This CDR3 contains 14 residues. Germline V gene sequence: CDR1 MGHRA, CDR2 YSYEKL. In DNA form, the CDR3 reads TGCGCCAGCAGCCAGGTAACCACCCAGGATACGCAGTATTTT. Amino acid sequence: CASSQVTTQDTQYF.

This chain connects TRBV6-1 to TRBJ2-7; the match to TRBD2 covers 8 bases. Unmatched junction bases numbered 7, after V lost 3 bases and J lost 6 bases. The V gene's germline CDR1 is MNHNS and CDR2 SASEGT. The CDR3 runs to 14 residues. As DNA, the CDR3 is TGTGCCAGCAGTGACGGGACTAGATCGGGCGAGCAGTACTTC. This translates into CASSDGTRSGEQYF.

The chain links TRBV7-9 to TRBJ1-1; TRBD1 is a possible D gene (5 bases). The germline V and J ends were trimmed by 5 bases and 1 base, with 8 bases remaining between them. This CDR3 is built from 13 residues. Germline loops: CDR1 SEHNR, CDR2 FQNEAQ (reference sequence). The CDR3 protein is CASSLQGNTEAFF. The DNA for the CDR3 is TGTGCCAGCAGCCTTCAGGGGAACACTGAAGCTTTCTTT.

In the case of this clone: Other DNA sequences in this sample translate to the same CDR3. The chain couples TRBV2 to TRBJ2-5; 7 bases fit TRBD1. V trimming: 5 bases; J trimming: 4 bases; junction bases outside the gene matches: 4. Germline CDR1 SNHLY, CDR2 FYNNEI. This CDR3 has 13 amino acids. Here the CDR3 DNA reads TGTGCCAGCAGTAGGGACAGAGGAGAGACCCAGTACTTC. Its protein product is CASSRDRGETQYF.

The chain employs TRBV5-1 and TRBJ2-2, with D possibly TRBD2 on 6 matching bases. V was pared by 0 bases and J by 3 bases, with 21 bases between. The CDR3 runs to 19 residues. From germline, CDR1 is SGHRS and CDR2 YFSETQ. This CDR3 is CASSLGPRPGTSHTGELFF. The DNA of the CDR3 is TGCGCCAGCAGCTTGGGACCTCGTCCCGGGACTTCGCACACCGGGGAGCTGTTTTTT.

The chain has TRBV9 and TRBJ2-2, with D hard to call. With 4 bases removed from V and 6 bases from J, the gap between germline ends came to 19 bases. Germline CDR1 and CDR2: SGDLS and YYNGEE. The CDR3 is made up of 16 amino acids. CDR3 sequence reads: CASSPLWLSTPGELFF. The CDR3, as DNA: TGTGCCAGCAGCCCCTTGTGGTTGTCCACACCCGGGGAGCTGTTTTTT.

This chain links TRBV27 with TRBJ1-5, with 7 bases that match TRBD1. This CDR3 comprises 14 residues. J lost 8 bases, V lost 3 bases, and 7 bases had no gene match. Germline lookup yields CDR1 MNHEY and CDR2 SMNVEV (reference sequence). CDR3 sequence reads: CASSFVWDSEPQHF. The CDR3 DNA reads as TGTGCCAGCAGTTTCGTATGGGACAGCGAGCCCCAGCATTTT.

The chain combines TRBV7-6 with TRBJ1-2, with D possibly being TRBD1 (6 bases). Germline V gene sequence: CDR1 SGHVS, CDR2 FNYEAQ. Trimming took 1 base from V and 11 from J, leaving 14 bases between them. The CDR3 sequence is 13 residues long. CDR3 DNA: TGTGCCAGCAGCTTAGAGGGGGGGGCGCATTACACCTTC. This encodes CASSLEGGAHYTF.

The rearrangement joins TRBV5-8 to TRBJ1-3; unclear D gene. V lost 3 bases, J lost 2 bases, and 9 bases lay in between. This CDR3 has 14 amino acids. Germline assignment: CDR1 SGHTS and CDR2 YDEGEE. CDR3 DNA: TGTGCCAGCAGCTGGGCTGGGCCTGGAAACACCATATATTTT. Encoded protein: CASSWAGPGNTIYF. Full variable domain (rest looked up from reference TRBV5-8 and TRBJ1-3): EAGVTQSPTHLIKTRGQQATLRCSPISGHTSVYWYQQALGLGLQFLLWYDEGEERNRGNFPPRFSGRQFPNYSSELNVNALELEDSALYLCASSWAGPGNTIYFGEGSWLTVV.

The chain couples TRBV4-2 to TRBJ2-5; 13 bases map to TRBD2. J lost 5 bases, V lost 1 base, and 7 bases had no gene match. Looked up from germline, CDR1 is LGHNA and CDR2 is YNFKEQ. The CDR3 contains 17 residues. The CDR3 coding sequence is TGTGCCAGCAGCCAAGGGTGGGGGACTAGCGGGAAGGAGACCCAGTACTTC. This gives the protein CASSQGWGTSGKETQYF.

This chain connects TRBV27 to TRBJ2-1; 10 positions agree with TRBD2. Germline V gives CDR1 MNHEY, CDR2 SMNVEV (reference sequence). There are 15 residues in the CDR3. J was trimmed by 4 bases and V by 7 bases; bases with no gene match: 7. In DNA, the CDR3 is TGTGCCAGCACCTACGGACTAGCGGATTACAATGAGCAGTTCTTC. Its protein is CASTYGLADYNEQFF.

This chain links TRBV30 with TRBJ1-2; D might be TRBD1 (6 bases). CDR3 length: 14 residues. V lost 4 bases to trimming and J lost 4 bases, with 16 bases between them. Germline lookup yields CDR1 GTSNPN and CDR2 SVGIG (reference sequence). CDR3 bases: TGTGCCTGGAAAGTACAGGGTGGAGGCTATGGCTACACCTTC. Its translation is CAWKVQGGGYGYTF.

The rearrangement joins TRBV15 to TRBJ2-5; no definite D call. V lost 3 bases and J lost 2, with 7 bases in between. CDR1 and CDR2 (germline): LNHNV, YYDKDF (reference sequence). The CDR3 contains 13 residues. CDR3 bases: TGTGCCACCAGCAGGGAGTGGCAAGAGACCCAGTACTTC. It codes for CATSREWQETQYF.

The chain carries TRBV19 and TRBJ2-7; D remains ambiguous. The CDR3 spans 15 residues. From germline, CDR1 is LNHDA and CDR2 SQIVND (reference sequence). V lost 5 bases to trimming and J lost 2 bases, with 16 bases between them. The CDR3 loop is CASSPRTTQAYEQYF. The CDR3 nucleotides read TGTGCCAGTAGTCCACGTACGACCCAGGCCTACGAGCAGTACTTC. Based on the CDR3 plus reference TRBV19 and TRBJ2-7, the full variable domain is DGGITQSPKYLFRKEGQNVTLSCEQNLNHDAMYWYRQDPGQGLRLIYYSQIVNDFQKGDIAEGYSVSREKKESFPLTVTSAQKNPTAFYLCASSPRTTQAYEQYFGPGTRLTVT.

The chain employs TRBV7-8 and TRBJ2-2; a possible D gene is TRBD2 (6 bases). CDR1 and CDR2 from the germline V gene are SGHVS and FQNEAQ. V lost 2 bases, J lost 4 bases, and 11 bases lay in between. There are 15 residues in the CDR3. CDR3 in DNA: TGTGCCAGCAGCTTAAGGAGGGAGATCACCGGGGAGCTGTTTTTT. Translation gives CASSLRREITGELFF.

CDR3 region: CAWSETSPGELFF. CDR3 DNA sequence: TGTGCCTGGAGTGAGACTAGTCCCGGGGAGCTGTTTTTT. The chain combines TRBV30 with TRBJ2-2; a possible D gene is TRBD2 (6 bases). The ends were cut back, 1 base at V and 6 bases at J, with 9 bases in the middle. The CDR3 has 13 residues. Germline assignment: CDR1 GTSNPN and CDR2 SVGIG (reference sequence).

The J gene is TRBJ2-7, the V gene TRBV28, with TRBD1 identical over 7 bases. Trimming cost V 9 bases and J 1 base; bases outside gene matches: 3. The CDR3 consists of 12 residues. Per germline, CDR1 MDHEN and CDR2 SYDVKM. CDR3 sequence: CASETGSYEQYF. The CDR3, as DNA: TGTGCCAGTGAGACAGGGTCCTACGAGCAGTACTTC.

CDR3 region: CASRETGSDTQYF. The CDR3 DNA sequence: TGCGCCAGCAGAGAGACAGGGTCAGATACGCAGTATTTT. The V gene is TRBV10-1, the J gene TRBJ2-3; TRBD1 matches at 7 bases. From germline, CDR1 is WNHNN and CDR2 SYGVQD (reference sequence). Trimming took 6 bases from V and 4 from J; bases not matched to a gene: 4. This CDR3 is 13 amino acids long.

The chain carries TRBV7-8 and TRBJ2-7; possible D gene TRBD2, 6 bases. Germline V lookup: CDR1 SGHVS, CDR2 FQNEAQ. Trimming stripped 2 bases from V and 8 bases from J, with 19 bases between. This CDR3 comprises 15 residues. The CDR3: CASSLREVGGVKQYF. CDR3 in DNA: TGTGCCAGCAGCTTACGAGAGGTCGGGGGTGTGAAGCAGTACTTC. Based on the CDR3 plus reference TRBV7-8 and TRBJ2-7, the full variable domain is GAGVSQSPRYKVAKRGQDVALRCDPISGHVSLFWYQQALGQGPEFLTYFQNEAQLDKSGLPSDRFFAERPEGSVSTLKIQRTQQEDSAVYLCASSLREVGGVKQYFGPGTRLTVT.

This chain connects TRBV10-3 to TRBJ2-7; 13 nucleotides match TRBD2. Germline V gives CDR1 ENHRY, CDR2 SYGVKD. The CDR3 loop spans 13 amino acids. J was trimmed by 6 bases and V by 10 bases; bases with no gene match: 6. In DNA form, the CDR3 reads TGTGCCACGAGCCGGACTAGCGGGGGCGAGCAGTACTTC. It encodes CATSRTSGGEQYF.

The chain couples TRBV5-1 to TRBJ2-1; D remains unclear. Germline CDR1 and CDR2: SGHRS and YFSETQ. The CDR3 is 15 residues long. Trimming removed 4 bases at V and 5 bases at J, with 16 bases between. The chain's CDR3 is CASSPVLSENNEQFF. In DNA, the CDR3 is TGCGCCAGCAGCCCGGTATTGTCCGAGAACAATGAGCAGTTCTTC.

Worth noting for this clone: At one end the junction does not follow the germline gene, possibly because of a read error. This chain joins TRBV2 and TRBJ2-7; D might be TRBD2 (5 bases). This CDR3 spans 11 amino acids. CDR1 is SNHLY and CDR2 is FYNNEI in the germline V gene. This CDR3 reads CASSDPGGERF. The CDR3 DNA reads TGTGCCAGCAGTGATCCCGGTGGGGAGCGCTTC.

The J gene is TRBJ1-1, the V gene TRBV6-1; D remains ambiguous. Germline CDR1 MNHNS, CDR2 SASEGT. This CDR3 contains 14 residues. V was clipped by 4 bases and J by 3 bases, with 12 bases between them. The CDR3 is CASSVETEHTEAFF. As DNA, the CDR3 is TGTGCCAGCAGTGTAGAAACAGAGCACACTGAAGCTTTCTTT.

This chain uses TRBV7-8 with TRBJ1-5, with a possible D match to TRBD1 (6 bases). The CDR3 consists of 16 residues. CDR1 is SGHVS and CDR2 is FQNEAQ in the germline V gene. The V and J ends lost 1 base and 7 bases respectively, with 17 bases between them. Here the CDR3 reads CASSLVPRTDLQPQHF. The DNA of the CDR3 is TGTGCCAGCAGCTTAGTACCCCGGACAGACCTCCAGCCCCAGCATTTT.